This T cell receptor (beta chain) was observed in a study of blood T cell repertoires in COVID-19. At the level of the study: Italy, Spain and the United States were the sources of the convalescent and acute COVID-19 samples. The cDNA or gDNA used as material had been derived from T cells, B-cell-depleted T cells, or PBMCs.

CDR1 is MGHRA, CDR2 YSYEKL, per germline. The V and J ends lost 7 bases and 4 bases, in that order; junction bases with no gene match: 5. The CDR3 totals 14 residues. Methods used by the authors: Estimation of nucleated cell counts was performed using reference gene primer amplification. The protocol was immunoSEQ multiplex PCR, while the TCRdb copy is restricted to in-frame clones and leaves out a portion. D and trimming come from the DNA, and the V and J calls and clone size come from that table. The data hold about 80,000 clones, with 65% to 85% observed a single time. The source material was peripheral blood. J is TRBJ1-4 and V is TRBV4-1, with 8 positions matching TRBD1. This receptor was identified in a man between 70 and 80 years old with active or convalescent COVID-19. Written as DNA, the CDR3 is TGCGCCAGCAAAGACAGGGGTCTTAATGAAAAACTGTTTTTT. It codes for CASKDRGLNEKLFF.